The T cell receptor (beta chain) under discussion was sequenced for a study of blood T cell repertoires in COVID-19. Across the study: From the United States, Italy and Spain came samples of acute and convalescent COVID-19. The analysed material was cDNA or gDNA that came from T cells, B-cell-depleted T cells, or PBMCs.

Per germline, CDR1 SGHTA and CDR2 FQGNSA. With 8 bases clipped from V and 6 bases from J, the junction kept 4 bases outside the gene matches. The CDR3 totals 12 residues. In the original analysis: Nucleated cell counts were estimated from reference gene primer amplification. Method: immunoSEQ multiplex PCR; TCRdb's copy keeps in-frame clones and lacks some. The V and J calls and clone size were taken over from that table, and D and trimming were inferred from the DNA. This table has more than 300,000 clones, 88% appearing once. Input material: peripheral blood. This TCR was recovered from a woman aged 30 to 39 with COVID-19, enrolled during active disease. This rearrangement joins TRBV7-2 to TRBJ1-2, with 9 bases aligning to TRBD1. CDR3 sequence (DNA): TGTGCCAGCGGACAGGGGTCCCATGGCTACACCTTC. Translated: CASGQGSHGYTF.